Listed here are 22 T cell receptor beta chains from one sample, sequenced in a study of T-cell reconstitution after alpha-beta-depleted transplantation in children. The authors prepared the TCRbeta library with unique molecular identifiers. From the PCR reads, TCRdb called clonotypes with MiXCR, one entry per CDR3 protein. Among approximately 520,000 distinct CDR3 sequences, about 31% were seen once, and the ten largest hold around 2.5%. Specimen: PBMCs from the stem cell graft donor, collected from the stem cell graft. These receptor sequences come from a human donor who donated a stem cell graft to a child with aplastic anemia.

The V gene is TRBV4-3, the J gene TRBJ2-7, with D maybe TRBD2 (7 bases). Trimming stripped 0 bases from V and 5 bases from J, with 11 bases between. The CDR3 consists of 14 residues. Germline CDR1 is LGHNA and CDR2 is YSLEER. The CDR3 is CASSQDKRDNEQYF. The CDR3 DNA reads as TGCGCCAGCAGCCAAGACAAGCGGGACAACGAGCAGTACTTC.

CDR3 in amino acids: CAIGGKLAGGGDEQFF. The CDR3 nucleotides are TGTGCCATCGGCGGGAAACTAGCGGGTGGAGGGGATGAGCAGTTCTTC. This chain connects TRBV10-3 to TRBJ2-1; TRBD2 agrees at 9 bases. CDR3 length: 16 amino acids. CDR1 ENHRY and CDR2 SYGVKD come from the germline V gene. The junction had 16 bases not matched to a gene; V was cut back by 8 bases and J by 8 bases.

The V call is TRBV29-1, the J call TRBJ1-2, with TRBD1 matching over 8 bases. Germline loops: CDR1 SQVTM, CDR2 ANQGSEA. The CDR3 has 14 amino acids. V trimming: 4 bases; J trimming: 0 bases; junction bases outside the gene matches: 4. The CDR3 region is CSVVSGQANYGYTF. The CDR3 coding sequence is TGCAGCGTTGTATCGGGACAGGCTAACTATGGCTACACCTTC.

This clonotype appeared a few times. The chain recombines TRBV5-1 with TRBJ2-3, with a weak D call TRBD2 (6 bases). This CDR3 region has 17 residues. With 0 bases removed from V and 0 bases from J, the gap between germline ends came to 14 bases. Germline V lookup: CDR1 SGHRS, CDR2 YFSETQ. The CDR3 bases are TGCGCCAGCAGCTTGGCCAGGTTGAGCGGGAGCACAGATACGCAGTATTTT. It yields the protein CASSLARLSGSTDTQYF. The variable domain in full, with the rest retrieved from reference TRBV5-1 and TRBJ2-3, is KAGVTQTPRYLIKTRGQQVTLSCSPISGHRSVSWYQQTPGQGLQFLFEYFSETQRNKGNFPGRFSGRQFSNSRSEMNVSTLELGDSALYLCASSLARLSGSTDTQYFGPGTRLTVL.

DNA for the CDR3: TGTGCCAGCAGACTAGTCCCGGAGGCCGCTTTCTTT. It encodes CASRLVPEAAFF. The rearrangement joins TRBV28 to TRBJ1-1; D gene ambiguous. V lost 6 bases and J 11 bases, leaving 16 bases between the germline ends. The CDR3 length is 12 residues. Germline V gene data show CDR1 as MDHEN and CDR2 as SYDVKM.

The chain combines TRBV28 with TRBJ2-5; D might be TRBD1 (5 bases). Trimming took 6 bases from V and 5 from J, leaving 16 bases between them. The CDR3 extends over 14 amino acids. Germline CDR1 MDHEN, CDR2 SYDVKM. CDR3: CASRIQARSETQYF. The CDR3 DNA sequence: TGTGCCAGCAGAATACAGGCACGATCGGAGACCCAGTACTTC.

The table lists this clonotype with a few counts. The chain joins TRBV5-1 to TRBJ2-7; D is undetermined. V lost 1 base, J lost 4 bases, and 6 bases lay in between. The CDR3 is 12 residues long. The germline CDR1 and CDR2 sequences are SGHRS and YFSETQ. The CDR3 DNA reads TGCGCCAGCAGCTTGTACGATTACGAGCAGTACGTC. Translated, it gives CASSLYDYEQYV.

The V and J genes are TRBV5-4 and TRBJ2-3, with D unresolved. The germline gives CDR1 SGHNT, CDR2 YYREEE (reference sequence). There are 15 residues in the CDR3. V gave up 2 bases and J gave up 2 bases, with 12 bases separating them. The CDR3 DNA sequence: TGTGCCAGCAGCTTAAAAATAACCAACACAGATACGCAGTATTTT. This translates into CASSLKITNTDTQYF.

This clonotype was recorded a few times. This sequence joins TRBV5-1 and TRBJ2-2; 9 nucleotides align to TRBD1. V lost 4 bases and J lost 1; bases outside the gene matches: 5. From germline, CDR1 is SGHRS and CDR2 YFSETQ. The CDR3 runs to 16 residues. The CDR3 nucleotides are TGCGCCAGCAGCCTCACAGGGGGCCAGAACACCGGGGAGCTGTTTTTT. Its protein is CASSLTGGQNTGELFF.

The chain is built from TRBV15 and TRBJ1-5; possibly TRBD1 for D (6 bases). Germline V gene data show CDR1 as LNHNV and CDR2 as YYDKDF (reference sequence). V lost 0 bases to trimming and J lost 6 bases, with 15 bases between them. The CDR3 runs to 16 residues. The CDR3 nucleotides read TGTGCCACCAGCAGAGATCGGGGGGCCCTATTTCAGCCCCAGCATTTT. Translated: CATSRDRGALFQPQHF.

This clonotype was found many times. This rearrangement joins TRBV29-1 to TRBJ2-7; D call uncertain. The CDR3 consists of 13 residues. The V and J ends lost 4 bases and 6 bases respectively, with 16 bases between them. The germline V gene encodes CDR1 SQVTM and CDR2 ANQGSEA. CDR3 sequence: CSVVGQMFPEQYF. CDR3 DNA sequence: TGCAGCGTTGTAGGGCAGATGTTTCCCGAGCAGTACTTC.

The J gene is TRBJ1-1, the V gene TRBV6-6, with TRBD1 identical over 10 bases. Germline loops: CDR1 MNHNY, CDR2 SVGAGI (reference sequence). Trimming cost V 5 bases and J 11 bases; bases outside gene matches: 5. CDR3 length: 12 residues. CDR3 DNA sequence: TGTGCCAGCAGTAAACCGGACAGGGGGGCTTTCTTT. This sequence encodes CASSKPDRGAFF.

This clonotype appeared a few times. V is TRBV7-8 and J is TRBJ2-7; D possibly corresponds to TRBD2 (5 bases). Trimming pared 2 bases from V and 5 bases from J, leaving 13 bases between. CDR1 is SGHVS and CDR2 is FQNEAQ in the germline V gene. This CDR3 has 14 amino acids. The CDR3 protein is CASSLRPGYNEQYF. CDR3 DNA: TGTGCCAGCAGCTTAAGGCCGGGGTACAACGAGCAGTACTTC.

V and J are TRBV20-1 and TRBJ1-1, with D tentatively TRBD1 (5 bases). Trimming stripped 2 bases from V and 7 bases from J, with 14 bases between. Germline CDR1 DFQATT, CDR2 SNEGSKA (reference sequence). CDR3 length: 13 residues. CDR3 DNA sequence: TGCAGTGCTAGACCCCGGGGGAAGGATGAAGCTTTCTTT. This translates into CSARPRGKDEAFF.

This chain joins TRBV20-1 and TRBJ2-7, with 7 bases lining up with TRBD1. The CDR3 has 14 amino acids. Unmatched junction bases numbered 11, after V lost 3 bases and J lost 6 bases. Germline V CDR1 and CDR2: DFQATT, SNEGSKA (reference sequence). CDR3 in DNA: TGCAGTGCTAGCCCCAGGGGGTCCCCCGGCGAGCAGTACGTC. Protein: CSASPRGSPGEQYV.

The rearrangement links TRBV4-3 to TRBJ1-3, with D uncertain. Trimming took off 0 bases at V and 1 base at J, with 13 bases between the two ends. CDR1 and CDR2 (germline): LGHNA, YSLEER. This CDR3 has 17 residues. The CDR3 nucleotides are TGCGCCAGCAGCCAAGAGGGCGTCCTGGGGTCTGGAAACACCATATATTTT. It encodes CASSQEGVLGSGNTIYF.

This clonotype has more than one count but fewer than ten. V is TRBV6-5 and J is TRBJ2-5; D possibly corresponds to TRBD2 (6 bases). The CDR3 is made up of 13 amino acids. The V and J ends lost 6 bases and 3 bases respectively, with 11 bases between them. The germline V gene has CDR1 MNHEY and CDR2 SVGAGI. CDR3 region: CASRGLSEETQYF. For the CDR3, the DNA is TGTGCCAGCAGAGGACTATCAGAAGAGACCCAGTACTTC.

This clonotype was detected only a few times. The chain uses TRBV6-2 or TRBV6-3 and TRBJ2-3; 7 bases line up with TRBD1. With 8 bases clipped from V and 0 bases from J, the junction kept 8 bases outside the gene matches. Germline V CDR1 and CDR2: MNHEY, SVGEGT. This CDR3 is 15 amino acids long. The CDR3 region is CASLRQGSSTDTQYF. CDR3 nucleotides: TGTGCCAGCTTGAGACAGGGCTCTAGCACAGATACGCAGTATTTT.

The table lists this clonotype with a few counts. The CDR3 protein is CASSLFGYETQYF. The CDR3 DNA follows: TGTGCCAGCAGCTTATTCGGCTATGAGACCCAGTACTTC. This sequence joins TRBV7-2 and TRBJ2-5, with D uncertain. The germline V and J ends were trimmed by 2 bases and 5 bases, with 9 bases remaining between them. The length of the CDR3 is 13 residues. Germline V gives CDR1 SGHTA, CDR2 FQGNSA.

V gene TRBV7-2 combines with J gene TRBJ2-1, with 12 nucleotides matching TRBD2. Germline CDR1 SGHTA, CDR2 FQGNSA. The CDR3 totals 17 residues. V was pared by 6 bases and J by 8 bases, with 14 bases of the junction left unmatched. CDR3 nucleotide sequence: TGTGCCAGCAGTTTGGACCCGATGACTAGCGGGAGTCATGAGCAGTTCTTC. It is translated as CASSLDPMTSGSHEQFF.

V is TRBV30 and J is TRBJ2-1, with 14 bases aligning to TRBD2. V gave up 0 bases and J gave up 7 bases; unmatched junction bases: 5. The CDR3 has 16 amino acids. Germline V gene lookup returns CDR1 GTSNPN and CDR2 SVGIG (reference sequence). CDR3 nucleotide sequence: TGTGCCTGGAGTGTCCGAAGGACTAGCGGGAGGAATGAGCAGTTCTTC. Encoded protein: CAWSVRRTSGRNEQFF.

This clonotype is a singleton in its sample. V usage is TRBV12-3 or TRBV12-4 and J usage is TRBJ2-5; 9 nucleotides agree with TRBD1. The ends lost 5 bases at V and 5 bases at J; junction bases unmatched: 6. The CDR3 has 14 amino acids. CDR3 in amino acids: CASSRTGVAETQYF. For the CDR3, the DNA is TGTGCCAGCAGTCGGACAGGGGTGGCGGAGACCCAGTACTTC.